This TCR beta chain was captured in a study of T cell repertoires in cytomegalovirus infection. Study-level information: Evidence of both CMV infection and a matching HLA type came from public TCR beta signatures.

This clonotype has a count of ten or more. Its antigen is currently unknown. Germline lookup yields CDR1 SGHVS and CDR2 FNYEAQ. The length of the CDR3 is 14 residues. V dropped 5 bases and J dropped 6 bases, with 15 bases sitting between them. Study observations and caveats: HLA-C-restricted CMV-specific TCR beta clonotypes prevailed in the ex vivo response.

MiXCR, run by TCRdb on the reads, gives a single entry per CDR3 protein. Here the sample spans about a million distinct CDR3 sequences, approximately 30% being singletons. The chain has TRBV7-6 and TRBJ2-3, with D unresolved. The starting material was cultured CD8+ T cells from PBMCs, obtained from culture after CMV antigen stimulation. This TCR derives from a human donor in good health (CMV status not recorded). Some clones in this sample may be carry-over from other donors' samples. The DNA for the CDR3 is TGTGCCAGCAGCGACCCCCTCTCCGGCGATACGCAGTATTTT. Translation gives CASSDPLSGDTQYF.